These 8 T cell receptor beta chains were sequenced from one sample in a study of blood T cell repertoires in COVID-19. The repertoire was sequenced with immunoSEQ multiplex PCR; TCRdb's copy has only in-frame clones and lacks some. Of about 160,000 clones listed, about 74% are singletons. Sequenced: peripheral blood. Source of these receptors: a man aged 60 to 69 with acute or convalescent COVID-19.

The chain combines TRBV6-5 with TRBJ1-1; 10 positions match TRBD1. The ends lost 5 bases at V and 4 bases at J; junction bases unmatched: 7. Germline V gene sequence: CDR1 MNHEY, CDR2 SVGAGI. The CDR3 sequence is 15 residues long. The CDR3 protein is CASSTPGQGRTEAFF. The CDR3 DNA follows: TGTGCCAGCAGTACTCCGGGACAGGGGCGCACTGAAGCTTTCTTT.

The chain recombines TRBV29-1 with TRBJ2-2, with TRBD2 matching over 11 bases. The CDR3 loop spans 15 amino acids. Germline CDR1 is SQVTM and CDR2 is ANQGSEA. V shed 6 bases, J shed 7 bases, and the junction held 10 bases outside the gene matches. The DNA of the CDR3 is TGCAGCGTCTTAGCGGGGGGGCCGATAGGCGGGGAGCTGTTTTTT. It translates to CSVLAGGPIGGELFF.

V is TRBV5-5 and J is TRBJ1-2; TRBD1 matches at 8 bases. Germline trimming cut 4 bases from V and 9 bases from J; bases unmatched to any gene: 11. Germline-derived CDR1 and CDR2 are SGHKS and YYEKEE (reference sequence). The CDR3 has 14 residues. The CDR3 here is CASSDRGQSSSYTF. The CDR3 coding sequence is TGTGCCAGCAGCGACAGGGGCCAATCCTCGAGCTACACCTTC.

This rearrangement joins TRBV27 to TRBJ2-5; the D gene is possibly TRBD2 (6 bases). The CDR3 has 16 amino acids. Germline CDR1 reads MNHEY; CDR2 reads SMNVEV (reference sequence). V dropped 2 bases and J dropped 1 base, with 14 bases sitting between them. The CDR3 sequence is CASSLIGGGSQETQYF. As DNA, the CDR3 is TGTGCCAGCAGTTTAATTGGGGGAGGTAGCCAAGAGACCCAGTACTTC.

This clone was found a few times. The rearrangement uses TRBV2 and TRBJ1-1; no firm D call. The V end lost 4 bases, the J end lost 1 base, and 7 bases lay between the germline ends. Germline assignment: CDR1 SNHLY and CDR2 FYNNEI. CDR3 length: 13 amino acids. The CDR3 DNA follows: TGTGCCAGCAGTGGACTGAGGAACACTGAAGCTTTCTTT. It yields the protein CASSGLRNTEAFF.

This clone was detected once. This chain links TRBV5-4 with TRBJ1-1; D might be TRBD1 (6 bases). The CDR3 consists of 14 residues. V lost 3 bases to trimming and J lost 2 bases, with 11 bases between them. Germline lookup yields CDR1 SGHNT and CDR2 YYREEE (reference sequence). This chain's CDR3 is CASSSTGFNTEAFF. The CDR3 nucleotides read TGTGCCAGCAGCTCGACAGGATTTAACACTGAAGCTTTCTTT.

This clone was picked up a small number of times. The chain links TRBV9 to TRBJ2-2; D unclear. V lost 4 bases, J lost 7 bases, and 8 bases lay in between. The V gene's germline CDR1 is SGDLS and CDR2 YYNGEE. The CDR3 covers 12 residues. The DNA of the CDR3 is TGTGCCAGCAGCTCAGACAACGGGGAGCTGTTTTTT. This codes for CASSSDNGELFF.

V is TRBV12-5 and J is TRBJ1-5; TRBD1 matches at 8 bases. This CDR3 comprises 17 residues. Trimming cost V 6 bases and J 4 bases; bases outside gene matches: 14. Germline CDR1 reads LGHNT; CDR2 reads FRNRAP. The CDR3 DNA follows: TGTGCTAGTGGACTCTACTCAGGGGGCGAGCGTAATCAGCCCCAGCATTTT. Protein product: CASGLYSGGERNQPQHF.